The 8 T cell receptor beta chains given below trace back to one sample, sequenced in a study of lymphopenia after photon versus proton radiotherapy. Clones were read by immunoSEQ multiplex PCR, and TCRdb kept only the in-frame ones, dropping some. Of more than 30,000 clones listed, about 85% are singletons. The sequencing used peripheral blood, collected from a patient treated with photon-based radiotherapy. All receptors come from a man aged 50 to 59 with gastric cancer.

V usage is TRBV5-5 and J usage is TRBJ2-2; 14 nucleotides align to TRBD2. CDR1 is SGHKS, CDR2 YYEKEE, per germline (reference sequence). V lost 1 base to trimming and J lost 4 bases; unmatched junction nucleotides: 6. CDR3 length: 18 amino acids. DNA for the CDR3: TGTGCCAGCAGCTTGACTGGGACTAGCGGGAGTGGCACCGGGGAGCTGTTTTTT. Translated, it gives CASSLTGTSGSGTGELFF.

The chain is built from TRBV11-2 and TRBJ2-5, with 12 bases aligning to TRBD2. The CDR3 is made up of 15 amino acids. CDR1 is SGHAT and CDR2 is FQNNGV in the germline V gene. The trim removed 5 bases at V and 2 bases at J, leaving 3 bases unmatched. The CDR3 bases are TGTGCCAGCAGCGCCCTAGCGGGAGGGCAAGAGACCCAGTACTTC. Its translation: CASSALAGGQETQYF.

The chain joins TRBV30 to TRBJ1-5, with TRBD1 identical over 7 bases. J lost 0 bases, V lost 2 bases, and 4 bases had no gene match. Germline V CDR1 and CDR2: GTSNPN, SVGIG (reference sequence). The CDR3 contains 15 residues. The CDR3 coding sequence is TGTGCCTGGAGTCCAGGGACAGATAGCAATCAGCCCCAGCATTTT. This codes for CAWSPGTDSNQPQHF.

The chain recombines TRBV4-1 with TRBJ2-7; TRBD2 matches 11 bases. The CDR3 has 16 amino acids. Germline lookup yields CDR1 MGHRA and CDR2 YSYEKL. J lost 4 bases, V lost 4 bases, and 9 bases had no gene match. The CDR3 DNA sequence: TGCGCCAGCAGCCCCGGTTGGGCTAGCGGGAGGTACGAGCAGTACTTC. Translated: CASSPGWASGRYEQYF.

The CDR3 nucleotides read TGTGCCAGCAGCGTAACAGGGGCCGCGGGGATTACTGAAGCTTTCTTT. Encoded protein: CASSVTGAAGITEAFF. The chain uses TRBV7-9 and TRBJ1-1, with 7 bases identical to TRBD1. This CDR3 has 16 residues. Looked up from germline, CDR1 is SEHNR and CDR2 is FQNEAQ (reference sequence). Trimming took 5 bases from V and 5 from J; bases not matched to a gene: 14.

V usage is TRBV11-2 and J usage is TRBJ2-5; D remains unclear. Germline V gives CDR1 SGHAT, CDR2 FQNNGV. V was cut by 2 bases and J by 5 bases, with 6 bases left in between. This CDR3 contains 12 residues. CDR3 sequence reads: CASSLRVETQYF. CDR3 nucleotide sequence: TGTGCCAGCAGCTTAAGGGTCGAGACCCAGTACTTC.

V gene TRBV9 combines with J gene TRBJ2-7; 7 bases are a match to TRBD2. The germline CDR1 and CDR2 sequences are SGDLS and YYNGEE. This CDR3 region has 16 residues. The trim removed 3 bases at V and 2 bases at J, leaving 11 bases unmatched. CDR3 region: CASSAPVGRSPYEQYF. CDR3 DNA: TGTGCCAGCAGCGCCCCTGTCGGGAGGTCACCCTACGAGCAGTACTTC.

The CDR3 is CASSRVADEQFF. Here the CDR3 DNA reads TGCGCCAGCAGTAGAGTAGCGGATGAGCAGTTCTTC. The chain has TRBV4-1 and TRBJ2-1; D possibly corresponds to TRBD2 (6 bases). Germline CDR1 MGHRA, CDR2 YSYEKL. This CDR3 is built from 12 residues. Trimming cost V 6 bases and J 8 bases, with 11 bases left between them.